The sequence of this TCR beta chain was determined in a study of metastatic and nonmetastatic thyroid tumors. Study overall: Malignant and benign thyroid patients had repertoires compared in peripheral blood and tumor or nodule tissue. Study-wide points: It was reportedly found that TCR beta diversity was significantly higher in malignant thyroid tumors than in benign nodules, a difference seen in both blood and tumor samples.

This CDR3 spans 14 amino acids. CDR1 and CDR2 (germline): SEHNR, FQNEAQ (reference sequence). The J segment lost 2 bases and the V segment lost 5 bases, leaving 5 bases of the junction unmatched. Methods used by the authors: To classify distant metastasis in papillary thyroid cancer, a model was built from CDR3 differences across clinicopathological groups. TCRdb reprocessed the PCR reads via MiXCR. For this entry, the V and J calls and clone size follow TCRdb and not the study's own pipeline. The sample has around 59,000 clones; 15% to 20% are singletons. Each patient went into thyroid surgery without having received any treatment. This clone was observed many times. The antigen is unknown.

The chain has TRBV7-9 and TRBJ2-5, with 7 bases fitting TRBD1. The TCR comes from a male donor with papillary thyroid cancer or a benign thyroid nodule (not recorded which). Some clones in this sample may be carry-over from other donors' samples. The sample was blood. CDR3 protein: CASSLYRGQETQYF. In DNA form, the CDR3 reads TGTGCCAGCAGCCTCTACAGGGGACAAGAGACCCAGTACTTC.